Described below is a single T cell receptor beta chain sequence and its context. Its antigen is not known. Tissue for this sample was collected about 1.8-4.5 cm from the breast tumor. Enough DNA from normal breast tissue often took roughly 85-320 mg. The V end was cut by 10 bases, the J end by 8 bases, with 17 bases between. This CDR3 comprises 13 residues. Looked up from germline, CDR1 is SNHLY and CDR2 is FYNNEI. This sample was taken from a study of early stage breast cancer tumors. Across the whole study: Of roughly 17 invasive breast tumors, more than ten were hormone receptor-positive, HER2-negative.

TCRdb's copy holds only in-frame clones and misses some; the assay was immunoSEQ multiplex PCR. The table has 12,000 to 15,000 clones, roughly 80% seen once. Study results and caveats: Tumor and normal breast were distinguished via blood comparison in most of the 16 patients.

The V and J genes are TRBV2 and TRBJ1-4, with no clear D. The specimen was normal breast tissue next to the tumor. The receptor was isolated from a person aged 30 to 40 with breast cancer. The CDR3 reads CANKAEIPEKLFF. The CDR3 DNA reads as TGTGCCAACAAGGCCGAAATTCCGGAAAAACTGTTTTTT.